These T cell receptor beta chains were read from a single sample in a study of blood T cell repertoires in COVID-19. Method: immunoSEQ multiplex PCR; TCRdb's copy keeps in-frame clones and lacks some. The sample contains roughly 120,000 clones, approximately 80% of which appear only once. Sequenced sample: peripheral blood. Receptor source: a woman between 45 and 65 years old with acute or convalescent COVID-19. Each CDR3 is given with its conserved first and last residue. D genes are given only for firm matches. Part of the rows lack a size; the others show once, few, many or a class for expanded clones.

>TRBV5-1|once|TRBD1|TRBJ1-2
CASSLQGLEGYTF
TGCGCCAGCAGCTTACAGGGGTTGGAGGGCTACACCTTC
>TRBV5-4|.|TRBD1|TRBJ1-2
CASSQGQGMEGYTF
TGTGCCAGCAGCCAGGGACAGGGGATGGAAGGCTACACCTTC
>TRBV19|.|TRBD2|TRBJ2-1
CASSWRLAGDSWQFF
TGTGCCAGTAGTTGGCGACTAGCCGGGGATTCCTGGCAGTTCTTC
>TRBV5-1|.|.|TRBJ1-5
CASSLDVQGPQHF
TGCGCCAGCAGCTTGGACGTCCAGGGGCCCCAGCATTTT
>TRBV10-3|.|.|TRBJ2-2
CAISRGAGDTGELFF
TGTGCCATCAGTCGGGGGGCGGGGGACACCGGGGAGCTGTTTTTT
>TRBV27|once|.|TRBJ2-1
CASRMDIHYNEQFF
TGTGCCAGCAGGATGGACATCCACTACAATGAGCAGTTCTTC
>TRBV5-1|.|TRBD1|TRBJ1-1
CASSPLPGQTNTEAFF
TGCGCCAGCAGCCCTCTACCGGGACAGACAAACACTGAAGCTTTCTTT
>TRBV28|.|TRBD1|TRBJ1-5
CATWGQGGGKPQHF
TGTGCCACCTGGGGACAGGGTGGGGGGAAGCCCCAGCATTTT
>TRBV10-1|.|.|TRBJ1-1
CASSVTPGDTEAFF
TGCGCCAGCAGTGTTACCCCGGGGGACACTGAAGCTTTCTTT
>TRBV28|.|TRBD1|TRBJ2-3
CASSLGTGGTDTQYF
TGTGCCAGCAGTTTGGGGACAGGGGGAACAGATACGCAGTATTTT
>TRBV28|.|TRBD1|TRBJ1-2
CASIRTGSGYTF
TGTGCCAGCATTCGGACAGGCTCGGGCTACACCTTC
>TRBV6-5|.|TRBD1|TRBJ1-1
CASSYWGQMNTEAFF
TGTGCCAGCAGTTACTGGGGACAGATGAACACTGAAGCTTTCTTT
>TRBV2|.|.|TRBJ1-1
CASSPGTTEVAFF
TGTGCCAGCAGTCCCGGGACTACCGAGGTGGCTTTCTTT
>TRBV5-1|.|.|TRBJ1-2
CASSLGQAPANYGYTF
TGCGCCAGCAGCTTGGGACAGGCTCCGGCTAACTATGGCTACACCTTC
>TRBV4-2|.|TRBD1|TRBJ1-1
CASSQDSDRDTEAFF
TGTGCCAGCAGCCAAGATTCCGACAGGGACACTGAAGCTTTCTTT
>TRBV5-1|.|TRBD2|TRBJ2-3
CASSTGGGPSTDTQYF
TGCGCCAGCAGCACGGGAGGGGGGCCTAGCACAGATACGCAGTATTTT
>TRBV7-9|few|.|TRBJ1-6
CASSQRQTRLHF
TGTGCCAGCAGCCAACGACAGACTAGACTCCACTTT
>TRBV9|.|.|TRBJ1-4
CASSVLTTLGGAEEKLFF
TGTGCCAGCAGCGTGCTAACCACCCTTGGGGGGGCGGAGGAAAAACTGTTTTTT
>TRBV4-1|.|.|TRBJ1-1
CASSQGERNTEAFF
TGCGCCAGCAGCCAAGGTGAGAGGAACACTGAAGCTTTCTTT
>TRBV1|.|.|TRBJ1-3
CTSSQDGGNPGNTIYF
TGCACCAGCAGCCAAGACGGGGGGAATCCCGGAAACACCATATATTTT
>TRBV5-1|once|TRBD1|TRBJ2-3
CASSLRSGQGLTDTQYF
TGCGCCAGCAGCTTGAGGAGCGGACAGGGGTTAACAGATACGCAGTATTTT
>TRBV7-8|many|.|TRBJ1-2
CASSLRVGYGYTF
TGTGCCAGCAGCTTGCGGGTTGGCTATGGCTACACCTTC
>TRBV18|.|TRBD1|TRBJ1-5
CASSPDRTEPQHF
TGTGCCAGCTCACCGGACAGGACGGAGCCCCAGCATTTT
>TRBV6-5|.|.|TRBJ1-4
CASKGSPGLKLFF
TGTGCCAGCAAAGGCTCGCCAGGGCTGAAACTGTTTTTT
>TRBV24-1|.|TRBD1|TRBJ1-1
CATSDGPDRENEAFF
TGTGCCACCAGTGATGGCCCTGACAGGGAGAATGAAGCTTTCTTT
>TRBV9|.|.|TRBJ1-3
CASSVDRGISGNTIYF
TGTGCCAGCAGCGTAGATCGGGGGATCTCTGGAAACACCATATATTTT
>TRBV5-1|.|TRBD1|TRBJ2-2
CASNPRTGKNTGELFF
TGCGCCAGCAATCCACGGACAGGGAAAAACACCGGGGAGCTGTTTTTT
>TRBV9|.|TRBD1|TRBJ1-2
CASSVDSFGQGRGYTF
TGTGCCAGCAGCGTAGATAGCTTCGGACAGGGTCGGGGCTACACCTTC
>TRBV19|.|TRBD1|TRBJ2-6
CASSARFGTGVGANVLTF
TGTGCCAGTAGTGCCCGATTCGGGACAGGGGTAGGGGCCAACGTCCTGACTTTC
>TRBV5-6|.|.|TRBJ1-6
CASSFSDRQYSPLHF
TGTGCCAGCAGCTTTTCTGACAGGCAATATTCACCCCTCCACTTT
>TRBV4-2|.|.|TRBJ1-1
CASSQDVQGRGAFF
TGTGCCAGCAGCCAAGACGTTCAAGGCAGAGGGGCTTTCTTT
>TRBV4-1|.|.|TRBJ1-1
CASSPDRSRMNTEAFF
TGCGCCAGCAGCCCCGACAGGTCTCGAATGAACACTGAAGCTTTCTTT
>TRBV12-3/TRBV12-4|.|.|TRBJ1-2
CASSLGVRGGYTF
TGTGCCAGCAGTCTTGGAGTAAGGGGTGGCTACACCTTC
>TRBV30|.|.|TRBJ1-5
CAWSGKNQPQHF
TGTGCCTGGAGCGGGAAAAATCAGCCCCAGCATTTT
>TRBV14|many|.|TRBJ2-7
CASSRSYEQYF
TGTGCCAGCAGTCGCTCCTACGAGCAGTACTTC
>TRBV18|.|.|TRBJ1-5
CASSPIRGNGDQPQHF
TGTGCCAGCTCACCAATACGGGGGAATGGGGATCAGCCCCAGCATTTT
>TRBV19|.|.|TRBJ1-1
CASKPPWGRNTEAFF
TGTGCCAGTAAACCACCCTGGGGCAGGAACACTGAAGCTTTCTTT
>TRBV11-2|.|.|TRBJ1-4
CASSEFRATNEKLFF
TGTGCCAGCAGCGAGTTCCGGGCAACTAATGAAAAACTGTTTTTT
>TRBV10-1|few|.|TRBJ1-3
CASSGGTGNTIYF
TGCGCCAGCAGTGGAGGGACTGGAAACACCATATATTTT
>TRBV28|.|.|TRBJ2-7
CASSPKRRPYEQYF
TGTGCCAGCAGCCCTAAGCGGAGGCCCTACGAGCAGTACTTC
>TRBV5-1|.|.|TRBJ2-3
CASSLGAGMTDTQYF
TGCGCCAGCAGCTTGGGGGCAGGAATGACAGATACGCAGTATTTT
>TRBV7-8|.|TRBD1|TRBJ1-1
CASSLALGGELSEAFF
TGTGCCAGCAGCTTAGCTCTAGGGGGCGAACTATCTGAAGCTTTCTTT
>TRBV10-3|.|TRBD2|TRBJ2-7
CAIGRPLTSGGYEQYF
TGTGCCATCGGCAGACCGTTGACTAGCGGGGGGTACGAGCAGTACTTC
>TRBV5-4|.|TRBD1|TRBJ2-3
CASSLYRGSTDTQYF
TGTGCCAGCAGCTTATACAGGGGGAGCACAGATACGCAGTATTTT
>TRBV5-1|once|.|TRBJ2-6
CASSLMGRAYGANVLTF
TGCGCCAGCAGCTTAATGGGCAGGGCGTATGGGGCCAACGTCCTGACTTTC
>TRBV18|.|.|TRBJ1-1
CASSNGENTEAFF
TGTGCCAGCTCAAACGGGGAGAACACTGAAGCTTTCTTT
>TRBV5-1|.|TRBD2|TRBJ2-1
CASSLSSGAYNEQFF
TGCGCCAGCAGCTTATCTAGCGGGGCCTACAATGAGCAGTTCTTC
>TRBV10-3|.|.|TRBJ1-1
CAISERGGDMNTEAFF
TGTGCCATCAGTGAGAGGGGGGGGGACATGAACACTGAAGCTTTCTTT